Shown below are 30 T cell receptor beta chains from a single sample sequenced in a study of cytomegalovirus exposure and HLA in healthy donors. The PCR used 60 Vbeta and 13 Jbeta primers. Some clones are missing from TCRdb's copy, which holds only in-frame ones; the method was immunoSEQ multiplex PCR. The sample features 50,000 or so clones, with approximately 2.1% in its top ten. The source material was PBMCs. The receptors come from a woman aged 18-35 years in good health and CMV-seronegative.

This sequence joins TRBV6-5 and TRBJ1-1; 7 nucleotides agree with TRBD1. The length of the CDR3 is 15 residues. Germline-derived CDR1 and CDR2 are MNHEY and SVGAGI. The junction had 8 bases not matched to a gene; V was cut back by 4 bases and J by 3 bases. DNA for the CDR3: TGTGCCAGCAGTTCGACAGGGATTTGGGACACTGAAGCTTTCTTT. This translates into CASSSTGIWDTEAFF.

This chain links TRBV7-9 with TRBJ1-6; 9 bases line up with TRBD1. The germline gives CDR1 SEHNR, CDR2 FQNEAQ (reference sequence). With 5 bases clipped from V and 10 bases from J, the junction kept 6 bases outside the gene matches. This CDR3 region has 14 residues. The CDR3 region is CASSHRDRESPLHF. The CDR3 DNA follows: TGTGCCAGCAGCCACCGGGACAGGGAATCACCCCTCCACTTT.

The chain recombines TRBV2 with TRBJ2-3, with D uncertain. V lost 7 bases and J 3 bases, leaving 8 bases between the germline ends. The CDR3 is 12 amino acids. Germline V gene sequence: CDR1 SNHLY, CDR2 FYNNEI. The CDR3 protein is CASTERTDTQYF. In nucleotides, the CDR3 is TGTGCCAGCACGGAGAGAACAGATACGCAGTATTTT.

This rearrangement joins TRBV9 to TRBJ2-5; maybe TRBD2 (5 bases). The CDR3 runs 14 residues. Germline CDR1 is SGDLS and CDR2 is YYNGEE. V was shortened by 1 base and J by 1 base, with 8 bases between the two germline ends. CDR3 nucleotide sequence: TGTGCCAGCAGCGTAATGAGCGGCCAAGAGACCCAGTACTTC. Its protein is CASSVMSGQETQYF.

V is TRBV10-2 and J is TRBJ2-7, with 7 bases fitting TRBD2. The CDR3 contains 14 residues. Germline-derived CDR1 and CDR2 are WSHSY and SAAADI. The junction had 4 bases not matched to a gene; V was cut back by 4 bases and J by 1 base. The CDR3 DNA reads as TGCGCCAGCAGTGGAAGGCGGGGGTCCTACGAGCAGTACTTC. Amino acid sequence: CASSGRRGSYEQYF.

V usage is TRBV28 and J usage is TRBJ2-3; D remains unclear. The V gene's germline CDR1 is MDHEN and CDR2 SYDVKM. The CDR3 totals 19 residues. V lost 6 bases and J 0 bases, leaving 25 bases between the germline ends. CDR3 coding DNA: TGTGCCAGCAGGGCCCAGAGTATCCTAGTTGCTTCTAGCACAGATACGCAGTATTTT. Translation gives CASRAQSILVASSTDTQYF.

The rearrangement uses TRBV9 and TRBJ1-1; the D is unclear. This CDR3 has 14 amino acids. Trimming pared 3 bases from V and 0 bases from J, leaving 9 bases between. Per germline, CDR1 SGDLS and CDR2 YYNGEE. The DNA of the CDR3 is TGTGCCAGCAGCGGGAGATTAATGAACACTGAAGCTTTCTTT. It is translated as CASSGRLMNTEAFF.

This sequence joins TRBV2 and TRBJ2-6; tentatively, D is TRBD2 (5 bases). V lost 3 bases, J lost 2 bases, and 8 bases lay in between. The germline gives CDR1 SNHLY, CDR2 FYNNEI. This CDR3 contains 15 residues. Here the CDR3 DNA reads TGTGCCAGCAGTGATTACGGGGCTGGGGCCAACGTCCTGACTTTC. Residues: CASSDYGAGANVLTF.

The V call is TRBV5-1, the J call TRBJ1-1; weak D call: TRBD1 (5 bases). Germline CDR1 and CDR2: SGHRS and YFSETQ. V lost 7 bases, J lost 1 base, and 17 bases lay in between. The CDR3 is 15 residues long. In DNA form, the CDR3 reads TGCGCCAGCCTACCGGTGGGACTTGGGAACACTGAAGCTTTCTTT. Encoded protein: CASLPVGLGNTEAFF.

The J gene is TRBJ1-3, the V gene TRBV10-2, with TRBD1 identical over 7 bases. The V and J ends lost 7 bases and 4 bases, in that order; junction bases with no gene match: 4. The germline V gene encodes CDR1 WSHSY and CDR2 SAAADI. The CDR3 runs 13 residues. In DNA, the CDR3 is TGCGCCAGCACCTGGGACAGCGGAAACACCATATATTTT. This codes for CASTWDSGNTIYF.

CDR3 in DNA: TGCGCCAGCAGCTGGACCCCACTAGCGGGAGTTTTAGGAGAGACCCAGTACTTC. Translated, it gives CASSWTPLAGVLGETQYF. The chain links TRBV5-1 to TRBJ2-5; 11 bases map to TRBD2. Losses at the gene ends were 3 bases for V and 4 bases for J; bases not matched to a gene: 14. CDR3 length equals 18 residues. Germline V gene data show CDR1 as SGHRS and CDR2 as YFSETQ.

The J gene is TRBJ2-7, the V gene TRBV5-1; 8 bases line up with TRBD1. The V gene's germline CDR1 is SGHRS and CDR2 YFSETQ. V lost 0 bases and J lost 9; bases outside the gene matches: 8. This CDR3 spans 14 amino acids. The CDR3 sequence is CASSLGQGNLGQYF. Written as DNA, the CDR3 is TGCGCCAGCAGCTTGGGACAGGGGAACCTGGGGCAGTACTTC.

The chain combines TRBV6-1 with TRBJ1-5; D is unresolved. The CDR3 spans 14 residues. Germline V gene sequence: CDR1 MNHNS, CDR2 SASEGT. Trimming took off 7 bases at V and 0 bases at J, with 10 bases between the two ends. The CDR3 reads CASTRGNSNQPQHF. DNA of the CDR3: TGTGCCAGCACGAGAGGGAATAGCAATCAGCCCCAGCATTTT.

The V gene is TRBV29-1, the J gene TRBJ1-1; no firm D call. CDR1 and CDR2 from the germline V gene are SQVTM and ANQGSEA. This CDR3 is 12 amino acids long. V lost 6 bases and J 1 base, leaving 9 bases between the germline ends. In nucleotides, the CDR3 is TGCAGCGTCCTAGGCGGGAACACTGAAGCTTTCTTT. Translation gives CSVLGGNTEAFF. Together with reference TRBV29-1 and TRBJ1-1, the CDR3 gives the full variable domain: SAVISQKPSRDICQRGTSLTIQCQVDSQVTMMFWYRQQPGQSLTLIATANQGSEATYESGFVIDKFPISRPNLTFSTLTVSNMSPEDSSIYLCSVLGGNTEAFFGQGTRLTVV.

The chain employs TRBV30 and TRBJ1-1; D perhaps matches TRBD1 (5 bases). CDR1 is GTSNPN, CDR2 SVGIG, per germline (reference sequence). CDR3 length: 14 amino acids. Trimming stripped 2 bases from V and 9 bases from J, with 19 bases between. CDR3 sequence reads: CAWSLGTGPRQAFF. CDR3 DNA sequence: TGTGCCTGGAGTTTAGGCACAGGACCACGCCAAGCTTTCTTT.

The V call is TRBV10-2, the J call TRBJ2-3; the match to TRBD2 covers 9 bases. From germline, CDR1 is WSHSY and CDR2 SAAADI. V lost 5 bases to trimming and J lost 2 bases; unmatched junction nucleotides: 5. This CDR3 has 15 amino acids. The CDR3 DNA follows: TGCGCCAGCAGTATCACTAGCGGGCCCACAGATACGCAGTATTTT. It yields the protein CASSITSGPTDTQYF.

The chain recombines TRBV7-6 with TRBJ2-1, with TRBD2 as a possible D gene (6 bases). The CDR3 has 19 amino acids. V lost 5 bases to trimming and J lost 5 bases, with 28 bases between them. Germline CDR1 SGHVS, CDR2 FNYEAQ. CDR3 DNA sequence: TGTGCCAGCAGCCCCCGTAGCCTCTACACTAGGGAGGAACACAATGAGCAGTTCTTC. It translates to CASSPRSLYTREEHNEQFF.

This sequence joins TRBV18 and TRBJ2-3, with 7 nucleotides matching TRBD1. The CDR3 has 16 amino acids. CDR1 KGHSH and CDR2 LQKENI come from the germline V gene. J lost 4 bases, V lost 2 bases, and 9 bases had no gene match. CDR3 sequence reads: CASSPRSKGASDTQYF. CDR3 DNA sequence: TGTGCCAGCTCACCAAGGTCAAAGGGGGCATCAGATACGCAGTATTTT.

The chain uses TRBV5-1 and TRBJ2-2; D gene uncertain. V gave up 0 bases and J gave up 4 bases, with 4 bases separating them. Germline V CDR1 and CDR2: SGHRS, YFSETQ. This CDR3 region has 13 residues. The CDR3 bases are TGCGCCAGCAGCTTGGGGAGCACCGGGGAGCTGTTTTTT. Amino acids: CASSLGSTGELFF.

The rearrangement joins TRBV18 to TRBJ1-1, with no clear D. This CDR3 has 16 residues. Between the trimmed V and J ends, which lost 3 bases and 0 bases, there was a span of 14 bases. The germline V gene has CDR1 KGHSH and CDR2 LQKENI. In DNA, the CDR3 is TGTGCCAGCTCACCTTGGGAGGGATCCTTGAACACTGAAGCTTTCTTT. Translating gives CASSPWEGSLNTEAFF. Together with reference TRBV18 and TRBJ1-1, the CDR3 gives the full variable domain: NAGVMQNPRHLVRRRGQEARLRCSPMKGHSHVYWYRQLPEEGLKFMVYLQKENIIDESGMPKERFSAEFPKEGPSILRIQQVVRGDSAAYFCASSPWEGSLNTEAFFGQGTRLTVV.

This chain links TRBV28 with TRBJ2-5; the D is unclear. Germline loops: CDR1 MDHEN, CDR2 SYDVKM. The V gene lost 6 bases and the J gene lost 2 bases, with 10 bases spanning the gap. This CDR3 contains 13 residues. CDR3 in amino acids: CASSGGGQETQYF. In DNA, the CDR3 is TGTGCCAGCAGCGGTGGCGGACAAGAGACCCAGTACTTC.

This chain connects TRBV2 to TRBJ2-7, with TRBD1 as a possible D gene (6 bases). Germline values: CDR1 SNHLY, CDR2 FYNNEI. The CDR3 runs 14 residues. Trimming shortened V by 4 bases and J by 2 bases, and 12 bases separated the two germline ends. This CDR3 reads CASSVTGTPYEQYF. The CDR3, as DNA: TGTGCCAGCAGTGTTACAGGGACCCCCTACGAGCAGTACTTC.

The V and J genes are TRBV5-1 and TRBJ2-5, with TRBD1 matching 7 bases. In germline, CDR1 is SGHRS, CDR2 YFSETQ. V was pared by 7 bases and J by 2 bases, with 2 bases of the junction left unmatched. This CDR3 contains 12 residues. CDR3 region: CASQDRQETQYF. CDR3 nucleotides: TGCGCCAGCCAGGACAGGCAAGAGACCCAGTACTTC.

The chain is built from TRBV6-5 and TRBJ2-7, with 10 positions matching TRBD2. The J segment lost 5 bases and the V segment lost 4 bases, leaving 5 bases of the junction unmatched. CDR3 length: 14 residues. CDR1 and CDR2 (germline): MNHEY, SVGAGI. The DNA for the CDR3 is TGTGCCAGCAGTTCAACTAGCGGGGCTAACGAGCAGTACTTC. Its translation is CASSSTSGANEQYF.

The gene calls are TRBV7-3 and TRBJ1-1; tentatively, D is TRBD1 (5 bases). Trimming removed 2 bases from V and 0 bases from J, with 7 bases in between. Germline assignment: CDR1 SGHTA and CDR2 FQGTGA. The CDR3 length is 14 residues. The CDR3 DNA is TGTGCCAGCAGCTTAGACAGCATGAACACTGAAGCTTTCTTT. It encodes CASSLDSMNTEAFF.

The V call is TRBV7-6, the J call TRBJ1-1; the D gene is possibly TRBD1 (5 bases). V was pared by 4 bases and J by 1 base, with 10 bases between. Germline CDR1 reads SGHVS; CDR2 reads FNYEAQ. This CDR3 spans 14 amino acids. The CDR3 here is CASSSGGSNTEAFF. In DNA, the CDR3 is TGTGCCAGCAGCTCGGGGGGATCGAACACTGAAGCTTTCTTT.

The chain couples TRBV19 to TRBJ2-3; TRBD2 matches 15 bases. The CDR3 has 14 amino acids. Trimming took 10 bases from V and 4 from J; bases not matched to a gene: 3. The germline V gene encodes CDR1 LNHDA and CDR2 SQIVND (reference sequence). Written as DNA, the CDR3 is TGTGCCATTGGACTAGCGGGAGGGCCAGATACGCAGTATTTT. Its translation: CAIGLAGGPDTQYF.

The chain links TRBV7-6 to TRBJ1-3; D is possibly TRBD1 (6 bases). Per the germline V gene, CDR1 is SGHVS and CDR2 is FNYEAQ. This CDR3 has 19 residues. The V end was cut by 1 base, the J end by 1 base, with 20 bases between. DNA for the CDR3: TGTGCCAGCAGCTTAGAATCTTTTTTCGGGGGGCATTCTGGAAACACCATATATTTT. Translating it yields CASSLESFFGGHSGNTIYF.

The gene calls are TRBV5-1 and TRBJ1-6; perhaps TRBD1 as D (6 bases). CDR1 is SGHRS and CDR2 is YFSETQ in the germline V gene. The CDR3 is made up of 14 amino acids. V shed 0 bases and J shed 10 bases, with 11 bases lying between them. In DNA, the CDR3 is TGCGCCAGCAGCTTGGGAGGGGGAGGGTCACCCCTCCACTTT. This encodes CASSLGGGGSPLHF.

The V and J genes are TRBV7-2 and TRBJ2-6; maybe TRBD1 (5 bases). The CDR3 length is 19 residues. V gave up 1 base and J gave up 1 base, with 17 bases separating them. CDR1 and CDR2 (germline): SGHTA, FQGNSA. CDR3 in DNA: TGTGCCAGCAGCTTAGTAGGGGTGGGCCCAACGTCTGGGGCCAACGTCCTGACTTTC. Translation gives CASSLVGVGPTSGANVLTF.